This is a list of T cell receptor beta chains from one sample in a study of shared clonotypes between healthy human individuals. Produced via immunoSEQ multiplex PCR; TCRdb's table is partial and in-frame only. The data contain roughly 400,000 clones, approximately 96% of them seen just once; the ten biggest clones take up around 0.3%. Sequencing was carried out using memory CD8+ T cells sorted from blood. The receptor set was obtained from a man aged 25-45 years in good health. CDR3s include the opening cysteine and the closing phenylalanine or tryptophan. A D gene is named only where the DNA matches it firmly. Not all rows give a size; the values are once, few, many and, for expanded clones, a class.

d_gene,v_gene,abundance,j_gene,CDR3aa,CDR3nt
NA,TRBV5-6,few,TRBJ2-2,CASSLGRSTGELFF,TGTGCCAGCAGCTTGGGTCGGTCGACCGGGGAGCTGTTTTTT
TRBD2,TRBV28,NA,TRBJ2-1,CASSSGGTSGRNEQFF,TGTGCCAGCAGTTCCGGTGGGACTAGCGGGAGGAATGAGCAGTTCTTC
NA,TRBV23-1,NA,TRBJ2-7,CASSQEQGNEQYF,TGCGCCAGCAGTCAAGAACAGGGAAACGAGCAGTACTTC
NA,TRBV6-5,NA,TRBJ1-4,CASRDRLNEKLFF,TGTGCCAGCAGAGACAGGCTAAATGAAAAACTGTTTTTT
NA,TRBV6-1,NA,TRBJ2-7,CASSEGYEQYF,TGTGCCAGCAGTGAGGGATACGAGCAGTACTTC
TRBD2,TRBV11-2,NA,TRBJ2-7,CASSKLSGRAAYEQYF,TGTGCCAGCAGCAAACTAAGCGGGAGGGCCGCCTACGAGCAGTACTTC
TRBD2,TRBV5-1,NA,TRBJ2-7,CASSFSSGGTYEQYF,TGCGCCAGCAGCTTTTCTAGCGGGGGTACCTACGAGCAGTACTTC
NA,TRBV4-1,NA,TRBJ2-5,CASSQAAGETQYF,TGCGCCAGCAGCCAGGCCGCGGGGGAGACCCAGTACTTC
NA,TRBV6-5,NA,TRBJ1-2,CASSSWTAPNYGYTF,TGTGCCAGCAGTTCCTGGACAGCTCCAAACTATGGCTACACCTTC
TRBD1,TRBV19,NA,TRBJ1-1,CASGTGGARMNTEAFF,TGTGCCAGCGGGACAGGGGGCGCGAGAATGAACACTGAAGCTTTCTTT
TRBD2,TRBV5-1,NA,TRBJ2-1,CASSLAWGLAGEVEQFF,TGCGCCAGCAGCTTGGCCTGGGGACTAGCGGGAGAAGTTGAGCAGTTCTTC
TRBD2,TRBV15,once,TRBJ2-2,CATSRDGGGRAPGELFF,TGTGCCACCAGCAGAGATGGGGGCGGGAGGGCCCCCGGGGAGCTGTTTTTT
TRBD2,TRBV28,NA,TRBJ2-5,CASSESGLVGETQYF,TGTGCCAGCAGTGAATCTGGACTAGTGGGGGAGACCCAGTACTTC
NA,TRBV19,NA,TRBJ2-1,CASSIVGSYNEQFF,TGTGCCAGTAGTATAGTGGGCTCCTACAATGAGCAGTTCTTC
NA,TRBV27,NA,TRBJ2-7,CASKRYSGANVYEQYF,TGTGCCAGCAAGCGTTATAGTGGGGCGAACGTTTACGAGCAGTACTTC
NA,TRBV6-5,NA,TRBJ1-1,CASSYSLNTEAFF,TGTGCCAGCAGTTACTCCCTGAACACTGAAGCTTTCTTT
TRBD1,TRBV7-9,NA,TRBJ1-1,CASSFSQGADTEAFF,TGTGCCAGCAGCTTCTCTCAGGGGGCGGACACTGAAGCTTTCTTT
NA,TRBV6-1,NA,TRBJ2-3,CASSESGVDTQYF,TGTGCCAGCAGTGAATCGGGAGTGGATACGCAGTATTTT
NA,TRBV19,NA,TRBJ1-1,CASSTSGGRGAEAFF,TGTGCCAGTAGTACGTCGGGGGGTCGGGGCGCTGAAGCTTTCTTT
NA,TRBV6-6,NA,TRBJ1-1,CASSYSRNTEAFF,TGTGCCAGCAGTTACTCGAGGAACACTGAAGCTTTCTTT
TRBD1,TRBV25-1,NA,TRBJ2-7,CASSGDRGHEQYF,TGTGCCAGCAGTGGGGACAGGGGCCACGAGCAGTACTTC
NA,TRBV7-3,NA,TRBJ2-3,CASSLRPRGDTQYF,TGTGCCAGCAGCTTAAGGCCGCGCGGAGATACGCAGTATTTT
NA,TRBV7-9,NA,TRBJ1-1,CASSYSRGYGAEAFF,TGTGCCAGCAGCTATTCTCGGGGTTATGGTGCTGAAGCTTTCTTT
NA,TRBV5-4,NA,TRBJ1-5,CASRQQGSNQPQHF,TGTGCCAGCAGGCAGCAGGGAAGCAATCAGCCCCAGCATTTT
NA,TRBV19,NA,TRBJ2-1,CASSIGRTYNEQFF,TGTGCCAGTAGTATAGGACGGACCTACAATGAGCAGTTCTTC
NA,TRBV29-1,NA,TRBJ2-7,CSARTPSYEQYF,TGCAGCGCTCGAACGCCTTCATACGAGCAGTACTTC
TRBD2,TRBV5-1,NA,TRBJ2-7,CASSFGLAGGSSYEQYF,TGCGCCAGCAGTTTCGGACTAGCGGGAGGGAGCTCCTACGAGCAGTACTTC
NA,TRBV7-9,NA,TRBJ2-3,CASRWADTQYF,TGTGCCAGCAGGTGGGCAGATACGCAGTATTTT
NA,TRBV7-2,NA,TRBJ2-1,CASSLDTYNEQFF,TGTGCCAGCAGCTTAGACACCTACAATGAGCAGTTCTTC
NA,TRBV28,NA,TRBJ2-7,CAYGGRTTYEQYF,TGTGCCTATGGGGGCAGGACAACCTACGAGCAGTACTTC
TRBD2,TRBV5-1,NA,TRBJ2-7,CASSLFSGGWEQYF,TGCGCCAGCAGCTTGTTTAGCGGGGGTTGGGAGCAGTACTTC
NA,TRBV19,NA,TRBJ2-4,CASSISGTLAKNIQYF,TGTGCCAGTAGTATCTCGGGAACACTAGCCAAAAACATTCAGTACTTC
NA,TRBV6-5,NA,TRBJ1-4,CASGAGEKLFF,TGTGCCAGCGGGGCTGGGGAAAAACTGTTTTTT